This TCR beta chain was retrieved from a study of follicular helper T cells after annual influenza vaccination. Study results and limitations: ICOS+CD38+ cTfh clonality tracked population frequency, and its change tracked circulating plasmablast change.

The time point here: 2013-2014 season, 7 days after vaccination. Sequencing of TCRB used Survey level resolution. Clones were sequenced by immunoSEQ multiplex PCR, and TCRdb holds only the in-frame ones, with some missing. There are roughly 9,200 clones in the sample; about four fifths occur only once, and around 0.58% lies in the top ten. Germline V gene lookup returns CDR1 SGHDN and CDR2 FVKESK. This CDR3 is 15 amino acids long. V gave up 4 bases and J gave up 2 bases, with 9 bases separating them. Turning to this clone: Its antigen is not known.

The material was CXCR5- memory CD4+ T cells sorted from blood, obtained 7 days after influenza vaccination. The J gene is TRBJ1-6, the V gene TRBV14; D is undetermined. The sequence came from an adult who received the influenza vaccine. The CDR3 loop is CASSPRPPYNSPLHF. The CDR3 bases are TGTGCCAGCAGCCCTCGACCGCCCTATAATTCACCCCTCCACTTT.